These 16 T cell receptor beta chains originate from one sample sequenced in a study of control samples from healthy donors and cancer patients. Repertoires were generated with immunoSEQ multiplex PCR, while TCRdb's copy carries only in-frame clones and drops some. Of over 200,000 clones listed, roughly 87% are singletons. The sample comprised PBMCs. All receptors derive from a woman aged 60-75 years with lung cancer.

The chain is built from TRBV30 and TRBJ2-1; 12 nucleotides align to TRBD2. The V gene end was trimmed by 0 bases and the J gene end by 9 bases; junction bases not matched to a gene: 6. The length of the CDR3 is 15 residues. Germline values: CDR1 GTSNPN, CDR2 SVGIG (reference sequence). In DNA, the CDR3 is TGTGCCTGGAGTGTCGGACTAGCGGGATCGGGTGAGCAGTTCTTC. Translation: CAWSVGLAGSGEQFF.

The J gene is TRBJ1-5, the V gene TRBV23-1; D perhaps matches TRBD1 (5 bases). TRBV23-1 is an ORF, with its function uncertain. The length of the CDR3 is 15 residues. The V gene lost 3 bases and the J gene lost 0 bases, with 9 bases spanning the gap. The CDR3 DNA sequence: TGCGCCAGCAGTCATCCAGGGTATAGCAATCAGCCCCAGCATTTT. Residues: CASSHPGYSNQPQHF.

This clone was detected only once. This chain links TRBV11-1 with TRBJ1-2; D remains ambiguous. CDR1 and CDR2 from the germline V gene are SGHAT and FQDESV (reference sequence). The ends were cut back, 5 bases at V and 7 bases at J, with 11 bases in the middle. The CDR3 consists of 12 residues. CDR3 sequence: CASSPNSGGYTF. The CDR3 DNA sequence: TGTGCCAGCAGCCCAAACAGCGGTGGCTACACCTTC.

The sample holds one count of this clone. The V call is TRBV2, the J call TRBJ2-5; tentatively, D is TRBD1 (6 bases). Trimming took off 5 bases at V and 2 bases at J, with 15 bases between the two ends. The CDR3 length is 15 residues. Germline V gives CDR1 SNHLY, CDR2 FYNNEI. For the CDR3, the DNA is TGTGCCAGCAGTCAATTACGACAGGAACAAGAGACCCAGTACTTC. Protein sequence: CASSQLRQEQETQYF. Full variable domain (missing parts from reference TRBV2 and TRBJ2-5): EPEVTQTPSHQVTQMGQEVILRCVPISNHLYFYWYRQILGQKVEFLVSFYNNEISEKSEIFDDQFSVERPDGSNFTLKIRSTKLEDSAMYFCASSQLRQEQETQYFGPGTRLLVL.

The rearrangement joins TRBV10-3 to TRBJ1-2; 7 positions match TRBD1. The germline V gene has CDR1 ENHRY and CDR2 SYGVKD. This CDR3 contains 17 residues. V gave up 10 bases and J gave up 4 bases; unmatched junction bases: 21. The CDR3 here is CASTDPRRDSNLYGYTF. The CDR3 region has the DNA TGTGCCAGCACAGACCCCCGCCGGGACAGCAACCTCTATGGCTACACCTTC.

V gene TRBV6-5 combines with J gene TRBJ2-3; 9 bases match TRBD2. The CDR3 is 14 residues long. V trimming: 7 bases; J trimming: 1 base; junction bases outside the gene matches: 3. Germline V lookup: CDR1 MNHEY, CDR2 SVGAGI. CDR3 protein: CASISGRGTDTQYF. Written as DNA, the CDR3 is TGTGCCAGCATTAGCGGGAGAGGCACAGATACGCAGTATTTT.

The V gene is TRBV2, the J gene TRBJ2-7; perhaps TRBD2 as D (6 bases). Germline CDR1 reads SNHLY; CDR2 reads FYNNEI. V was pared by 7 bases and J by 1 base, with 8 bases between. CDR3 length: 12 amino acids. The CDR3 loop is CASTSDSYEQYF. CDR3 DNA sequence: TGTGCCAGCACTAGCGATTCCTACGAGCAGTACTTC.

The chain carries TRBV5-1 and TRBJ2-1; 7 nucleotides line up with TRBD1. The germline V gene has CDR1 SGHRS and CDR2 YFSETQ. Germline trimming cut 0 bases from V and 0 bases from J; bases unmatched to any gene: 3. The CDR3 contains 16 residues. CDR3 bases: TGCGCCAGCAGCTTGGATGGGGACAGCTCCTACAATGAGCAGTTCTTC. Amino acid sequence: CASSLDGDSSYNEQFF.

The rearrangement links TRBV20-1 to TRBJ2-7; D is unresolved. Germline V lookup: CDR1 DFQATT, CDR2 SNEGSKA (reference sequence). This CDR3 is 14 amino acids long. Trimming pared 3 bases from V and 3 bases from J, leaving 15 bases between. The CDR3 nucleotides are TGCAGTGCTAGTTACACAGATAATAGCTACGAGCAGTACTTC. It is translated as CSASYTDNSYEQYF.

The chain recombines TRBV9 with TRBJ2-1; D is uncertain. V was shortened by 4 bases and J by 5 bases, with 13 bases between the two germline ends. CDR1 is SGDLS, CDR2 YYNGEE, per germline. The CDR3 spans 14 residues. CDR3 sequence: CASSPRRLDNEQFF. CDR3 DNA: TGTGCCAGCAGCCCCCGGCGGCTCGACAATGAGCAGTTCTTC.

This chain links TRBV6-5 with TRBJ1-6; perhaps TRBD1 as D (5 bases). Germline lookup yields CDR1 MNHEY and CDR2 SVGAGI. The CDR3 has 14 residues. V was pared by 8 bases and J by 4 bases, with 12 bases between. The CDR3 is CASRDGGYNSPLHF. CDR3 in DNA: TGTGCCAGCCGCGATGGGGGGTATAATTCACCCCTCCACTTT.

V is TRBV9 and J is TRBJ2-1; perhaps D is TRBD1 or TRBD2 (5 bases each). The CDR3 runs to 15 residues. Germline V gene sequence: CDR1 SGDLS, CDR2 YYNGEE. V was trimmed by 3 bases and J by 3 bases, leaving 13 bases between them. CDR3 region: CASSERGTGYNEQFF. The CDR3 DNA is TGTGCCAGCAGCGAACGGGGTACAGGCTACAATGAGCAGTTCTTC.

This sequence joins TRBV28 and TRBJ1-2; 7 nucleotides match TRBD1. The germline CDR1 and CDR2 sequences are MDHEN and SYDVKM. This CDR3 is 13 amino acids long. Trimming at V came to 4 bases and at J to 4 bases, leaving 3 bases not matched to a gene. The CDR3 region is CASSSSGGYGYTF. The CDR3 DNA is TGTGCCAGCAGTTCGTCAGGGGGCTATGGCTACACCTTC.

The V call is TRBV9, the J call TRBJ1-2; maybe TRBD1 (6 bases). Looked up from germline, CDR1 is SGDLS and CDR2 is YYNGEE. The V end lost 3 bases, the J end lost 8 bases, and 17 bases lay between the germline ends. The CDR3 spans 14 residues. The CDR3 nucleotides read TGTGCCAGCAGCGAGGGGGGGCAGGGTTTGGGCTACACCTTC. It yields the protein CASSEGGQGLGYTF.

V usage is TRBV7-8 and J usage is TRBJ2-1; TRBD2 might be the D (5 bases). CDR1 and CDR2 from the germline V gene are SGHVS and FQNEAQ. Trimming removed 0 bases from V and 4 bases from J, with 10 bases in between. This CDR3 has 15 amino acids. CDR3 in amino acids: CASSLAVGVYNEQFF. The CDR3 region has the DNA TGTGCCAGCAGCTTAGCTGTGGGAGTTTACAATGAGCAGTTCTTC.

The V gene is TRBV12-3 or TRBV12-4, the J gene TRBJ1-5, with D perhaps matching TRBD1 (5 bases). Trimming shortened V by 5 bases and J by 11 bases, and 13 bases separated the two germline ends. The CDR3 spans 12 residues. CDR3 coding DNA: TGTGCCAGCAGTCCACCGTCGGGGGCCCAGCATTTT. It specifies CASSPPSGAQHF.